This T cell receptor beta chain was observed in a study of T cells in Graves' hyperthyroidism and ophthalmopathy. Study context: Blood from the periphery was taken at initial diagnosis, before any treatment. Findings and caveats of the study: Most clonotypes that expanded in the thyroid above 0.001 also showed up in blood.

Germline V gene sequence: CDR1 MDHEN, CDR2 SYDVKM. The CDR3 has 18 residues. V gave up 6 bases and J gave up 0 bases; unmatched junction bases: 10. Using RNA transcripts as the source, TCR beta CDR3 regions were amplified. HTBI primers were used for first-round RT-PCR of the TCR CDR3. TCRdb reprocessed the multiplex PCR reads with MiXCR, giving one entry per CDR3 protein. The table lists more than 450,000 distinct CDR3 sequences, approximately 20% of them singletons. As to this clonotype: What it binds is unknown.

Those patients with uncontrolled infection, other autoimmune disease, pregnancy or lactation were excluded. Diagnostic decisions used clinical symptoms, serum thyroxine and TRAb, thyroid ultrasound and orbital computed tomography. The TCR comes from a man aged 40-49 years with Graves' ophthalmopathy. The V gene is TRBV28, the J gene TRBJ2-2; 10 bases fit TRBD1. Sequencing was performed on blood. The CDR3 sequence: CASSLTGGKAPNTGELFF. The CDR3 nucleotides read TGTGCCAGCAGCCTGACAGGGGGCAAGGCTCCGAACACCGGGGAGCTGTTTTTT.